These T cell receptor beta chains were read from a single sample in a study of technical replicates of blood from several donors. Some clones are missing from TCRdb's copy, which holds only in-frame ones; the method was immunoSEQ multiplex PCR. The data show some 81,000 clones, roughly 90% seen once. The sequencing sample was made of T cells isolated from PBMCs. The receptors come from a human donor in good health. The CDR3 runs from the conserved cysteine through the conserved F or W. Each record gives: J gene, V gene, D gene, CDR3 protein. The D gene is left open where the match is weak.

j_gene: TRBJ1-1; v_gene: TRBV7-8; d_gene: TRBD1; CDR3aa: CASSLGRTGRDTEAFF
j_gene: TRBJ2-3; v_gene: TRBV6-4; d_gene: -; CDR3aa: CASSAVEAGTQYF
j_gene: TRBJ2-1; v_gene: TRBV6-5; d_gene: TRBD1; CDR3aa: CASRTGGSYNEQFF
j_gene: TRBJ2-7; v_gene: TRBV19; d_gene: -; CDR3aa: CASSIQTGTYEQYF
j_gene: TRBJ2-1; v_gene: TRBV5-1; d_gene: -; CDR3aa: CASSLFAGPGYNEQFF
j_gene: TRBJ2-7; v_gene: TRBV7-2; d_gene: TRBD2; CDR3aa: CASSFASGLTYEQYF
j_gene: TRBJ1-5; v_gene: TRBV6-5; d_gene: -; CDR3aa: CASSYRDSQPQHF
j_gene: TRBJ2-2; v_gene: TRBV6-1; d_gene: -; CDR3aa: CASSDPAGTNTGELFF
j_gene: TRBJ2-5; v_gene: TRBV7-6; d_gene: TRBD2; CDR3aa: CASSLLGGGGETQYF
j_gene: TRBJ1-2; v_gene: TRBV6-1; d_gene: -; CDR3aa: CASKFGHTTVDGYTF
j_gene: TRBJ2-3; v_gene: TRBV29-1; d_gene: -; CDR3aa: CSVETSGADTQYF
j_gene: TRBJ1-1; v_gene: TRBV27; d_gene: TRBD1; CDR3aa: CASGTGGLLPEAFF
j_gene: TRBJ1-5; v_gene: TRBV6-6; d_gene: TRBD1; CDR3aa: CASKDGQGQPQHF
j_gene: TRBJ2-2; v_gene: TRBV13; d_gene: TRBD2; CDR3aa: CASSLRLAGSNTGELFF
j_gene: TRBJ1-2; v_gene: TRBV6-4; d_gene: -; CDR3aa: CASSASGGIGYTF
j_gene: TRBJ2-7; v_gene: TRBV10-1; d_gene: TRBD2; CDR3aa: CANTSGSCYEQYF
j_gene: TRBJ1-1; v_gene: TRBV7-8; d_gene: -; CDR3aa: CASSTTGRAAEAFF
j_gene: TRBJ2-7; v_gene: TRBV11-2; d_gene: -; CDR3aa: CASSSQGYEQYF
j_gene: TRBJ1-1; v_gene: TRBV19; d_gene: -; CDR3aa: CASTRGAFEAFF
j_gene: TRBJ1-3; v_gene: TRBV7-8; d_gene: -; CDR3aa: CASSLTGAAGNTIYF
j_gene: TRBJ2-7; v_gene: TRBV11-2; d_gene: TRBD2; CDR3aa: CASRRPGTSGGDSYEQYF
j_gene: TRBJ2-7; v_gene: TRBV28; d_gene: -; CDR3aa: CASSFVSYEQYF
j_gene: TRBJ2-7; v_gene: TRBV30; d_gene: -; CDR3aa: CAWSAKEASRPPYF
j_gene: TRBJ1-2; v_gene: TRBV28; d_gene: TRBD1; CDR3aa: CASFSRTGGYGYTF
j_gene: TRBJ1-2; v_gene: TRBV27; d_gene: -; CDR3aa: CASSLQGRGYTF
j_gene: TRBJ2-1; v_gene: TRBV28; d_gene: TRBD2; CDR3aa: CASSFGGRAYNEQFF
j_gene: TRBJ2-1; v_gene: TRBV27; d_gene: TRBD2; CDR3aa: CASSLLLAGDEQFF
j_gene: TRBJ1-5; v_gene: TRBV11-2; d_gene: -; CDR3aa: CASSSGQLYSNQPQHF
j_gene: TRBJ2-5; v_gene: TRBV19; d_gene: TRBD2; CDR3aa: CAAKRTSGAQETQYF
j_gene: TRBJ2-4; v_gene: TRBV5-6; d_gene: TRBD1; CDR3aa: CASSFTGGPIQYF
j_gene: TRBJ2-7; v_gene: TRBV6-1; d_gene: -; CDR3aa: CASSIDRSRNYEQYF
j_gene: TRBJ2-1; v_gene: TRBV18; d_gene: TRBD2; CDR3aa: CASSRNDLAGGYNEQFF
j_gene: TRBJ2-7; v_gene: TRBV5-1; d_gene: -; CDR3aa: CASSLFRSTYEQYF
j_gene: TRBJ1-1; v_gene: TRBV7-2; d_gene: -; CDR3aa: CASSLTSVDTEAFF
j_gene: TRBJ2-6; v_gene: TRBV28; d_gene: -; CDR3aa: CASSYRGLSAGANVLTF
j_gene: TRBJ2-2; v_gene: TRBV30; d_gene: -; CDR3aa: CAGPYREIAGELFF
j_gene: TRBJ1-5; v_gene: TRBV6-5; d_gene: -; CDR3aa: CASSPTGTNQPQHF
j_gene: TRBJ2-3; v_gene: TRBV10-2; d_gene: -; CDR3aa: CASSVPLLAGDTQYF
j_gene: TRBJ1-2; v_gene: TRBV2; d_gene: -; CDR3aa: CASSERDPYGYTF
j_gene: TRBJ2-5; v_gene: TRBV5-4; d_gene: -; CDR3aa: CASSLERGALQETQYF
j_gene: TRBJ1-4; v_gene: TRBV19; d_gene: -; CDR3aa: CASSIVPVQKLFF
j_gene: TRBJ2-7; v_gene: TRBV11-3; d_gene: -; CDR3aa: CASSLDLAENISYEQYF
j_gene: TRBJ2-4; v_gene: TRBV30; d_gene: -; CDR3aa: CAWSVELAKNIQYF
j_gene: TRBJ1-5; v_gene: TRBV6-5; d_gene: TRBD1; CDR3aa: CASSPRPQGVQPQHF
j_gene: TRBJ1-5; v_gene: TRBV6-1; d_gene: -; CDR3aa: CASSVSGPLSNQPQHF
j_gene: TRBJ2-3; v_gene: TRBV5-6; d_gene: -; CDR3aa: CASSPTGRDTQYF
j_gene: TRBJ2-1; v_gene: TRBV28; d_gene: -; CDR3aa: CASSFGGEGNEQFF
j_gene: TRBJ2-7; v_gene: TRBV9; d_gene: TRBD1; CDR3aa: CASSGTGGYEQYF
j_gene: TRBJ1-3; v_gene: TRBV30; d_gene: -; CDR3aa: CAWTLGSPGNTIYF
j_gene: TRBJ2-4; v_gene: TRBV18; d_gene: -; CDR3aa: CASSPGALAKNIQYF
j_gene: TRBJ1-3; v_gene: TRBV5-4; d_gene: -; CDR3aa: CASSKLTANGNTIYF
j_gene: TRBJ2-1; v_gene: TRBV10-2; d_gene: -; CDR3aa: CASMVGSHEQFF
j_gene: TRBJ2-2; v_gene: TRBV2; d_gene: TRBD2; CDR3aa: CASSEWVGLAGMNTGELFF
j_gene: TRBJ1-2; v_gene: TRBV7-9; d_gene: TRBD1; CDR3aa: CASSLGTGLGYTF